This T cell receptor (beta chain) was identified in a study of cytomegalovirus exposure and HLA in healthy donors. Study information: The 120 or so validation repertoires were reported in a later analysis to have been generated on the same platform as the roughly 680 first-cohort repertoires. Findings of the study overall: The majority of TCR sequences were rare, yet some public TCRs appeared in many donors. Cytomegalovirus-associated TCR beta chains were listed, numbering roughly 150. The classifier reportedly diagnosed cytomegalovirus status with high specificity and sensitivity.

Germline V gives CDR1 SGHTA, CDR2 FQGNSA. The length of the CDR3 is 15 residues. Germline trimming cut 6 bases from V and 0 bases from J; bases unmatched to any gene: 7. Only in-frame clones appear in the TCRdb table, and some are missing; sequencing was by immunoSEQ multiplex PCR. There are fewer than 200,000 clones in the sample; 80% to 90% occur only once, and 2% to 2.5% lies in the top ten. As to this clone: Its antigen is currently unknown.

This TCR derives from a woman younger than 35 in good health and CMV-seronegative. Sequences were obtained from PBMCs. J is TRBJ2-7 and V is TRBV7-2, with 8 nucleotides matching TRBD2. The CDR3 DNA sequence: TGTGCCAGCAGTACCAGCGGGGGAAGCTCCTACGAGCAGTACTTC. Its translation is CASSTSGGSSYEQYF.